These 8 T cell receptor beta chains came from one sample sequenced in a study of human T cells and chemical hapten exposure. TCRdb re-called the RACE reads with MiXCR, one entry per CDR3 protein. The data hold 110,000 to 150,000 distinct CDR3 sequences, with roughly 12% observed a single time. Time point here: patch test 2, 6 weeks after DPC sensitization. Described treatment: therapeutic diphenylcyclopropenone sensitization with weekly scalp DPC. The material was whole blood, obtained in connection with sensitization to the hapten diphenylcyclopropenone (DPC). Every receptor here comes from a woman aged 45-65 years with alopecia areata. Some clones in this sample may be carry-over from other donors' samples.

This clonotype was counted only a few times. This rearrangement joins TRBV7-8 to TRBJ2-3; the match to TRBD2 covers 7 bases. Trimming removed 2 bases from V and 1 base from J; junction bases left unmatched: 6. This CDR3 is built from 16 residues. Germline V gene data show CDR1 as SGHVS and CDR2 as FQNEAQ. CDR3 sequence (DNA): TGTGCCAGCAGCTTATCAAGCGGGATGGGCACAGATACGCAGTATTTT. The encoded protein is CASSLSSGMGTDTQYF.

This clonotype was detected only a few times. V is TRBV25-1 and J is TRBJ2-1; 14 nucleotides match TRBD2. V dropped 1 base and J dropped 7; count of bases not matched to a gene: 3. In germline, CDR1 is MGHDK, CDR2 SYGVNS. This CDR3 is built from 16 residues. The CDR3 sequence is CASSEFGLAGGNEQFF. Written as DNA, the CDR3 is TGTGCCAGCAGTGAATTCGGACTAGCGGGAGGAAATGAGCAGTTCTTC.

At least ten counts were recorded for this clonotype. J is TRBJ2-7 and V is TRBV11-2; 7 positions agree with TRBD1. Trimming took 3 bases from V and 2 from J; bases not matched to a gene: 19. Germline V gene sequence: CDR1 SGHAT, CDR2 FQNNGV. The CDR3 is 19 residues long. CDR3 bases: TGTGCCAGCAGCTTTAAGGCCTGGGACAGCTCTTACATGACCTACGAGCAGTACTTC. Encoded protein: CASSFKAWDSSYMTYEQYF.

In its sample, this clonotype was seen a few times. The chain couples TRBV10-2 to TRBJ2-7, with 15 positions matching TRBD2. The CDR3 totals 17 residues. V was pared by 6 bases and J by 0 bases, with 6 bases of the junction left unmatched. In germline, CDR1 is WSHSY, CDR2 SAAADI. The CDR3 protein is CASRGGTSGRSSYEQYF. The CDR3, as DNA: TGCGCCAGCAGGGGCGGGACTAGCGGGAGGAGCTCCTACGAGCAGTACTTC.

This clonotype was counted at least ten times. The J gene is TRBJ1-2, the V gene TRBV11-2; D remains unclear. The CDR3 extends over 14 amino acids. Germline V gene sequence: CDR1 SGHAT, CDR2 FQNNGV. Trimming cost V 5 bases and J 8 bases, with 18 bases left between them. The CDR3 bases are TGTGCCAGCAGCCCCTTGGGTGGCGGTTACGGCTACACCTTC. It encodes CASSPLGGGYGYTF.

A few counts support this clonotype. The chain joins TRBV20-1 to TRBJ2-3; 12 bases line up with TRBD2. This CDR3 comprises 15 residues. Germline trimming cut 3 bases from V and 5 bases from J; bases unmatched to any gene: 6. The germline V gene encodes CDR1 DFQATT and CDR2 SNEGSKA (reference sequence). The CDR3 nucleotides are TGCAGTGCTAGGGGCGGACTAGCGGGATTAGATACGCAGTATTTT. It yields the protein CSARGGLAGLDTQYF.

At least ten counts were recorded for this clonotype. The chain joins TRBV4-1 to TRBJ2-2, with 11 bases aligning to TRBD1. CDR1 and CDR2 from the germline V gene are MGHRA and YSYEKL. V trimming: 0 bases; J trimming: 15 bases; junction bases outside the gene matches: 15. This CDR3 is built from 17 residues. The CDR3 is CASSQDPIGRTGGNVFF. The CDR3 nucleotides read TGCGCCAGCAGCCAAGATCCTATCGGGCGGACAGGGGGCAATGTGTTTTTT.

The chain has TRBV12-3 or TRBV12-4 and TRBJ2-3; tentative D call: TRBD2 (6 bases). V was cut by 7 bases and J by 2 bases, with 19 bases left in between. CDR3 length equals 16 residues. The CDR3 nucleotides read TGTGCCAGCACCCGGAGTAGCGGAAGGTTCACAGATACGCAGTATTTT. As protein: CASTRSSGRFTDTQYF.